Reported below is one TCR beta chain. As originally analysed: By means of reference gene primer amplification, nucleated cell counts were estimated. Assay used: immunoSEQ multiplex PCR; TCRdb lists only in-frame clones, some missing. V and J calls plus clone size are reproduced from that table; the DNA served to infer D and trimming. The table shows roughly 100,000 clones, with about four fifths occurring only once. This specimen belongs to a study of blood T cell repertoires in COVID-19. This CDR3 region has 15 residues. In germline, CDR1 is LGHNA, CDR2 YNFKEQ. V gave up 0 bases and J gave up 5 bases; unmatched junction bases: 1.

The rearrangement links TRBV4-2 to TRBJ2-7, with TRBD2 matching 13 bases. The TCR was taken from a woman older than 75 with active or convalescent COVID-19. The specimen sequenced was peripheral blood. The CDR3 DNA is TGTGCCAGCAGCCAAGAAACTAGCGGGAGGGACGAGCAGTACTTC. Its translation: CASSQETSGRDEQYF.